This TCR beta chain was observed in a study of CD8 T cells in ankylosing spondylitis. TCRdb recomputed calls from the 5' RACE reads with MiXCR, one row per CDR3 protein. The sample lists under 450,000 distinct CDR3 sequences; roughly 20% were seen once. Per the germline V gene, CDR1 is SGHRS and CDR2 is YFSETQ. The CDR3 sequence is 14 residues long. J lost 4 bases, V lost 4 bases, and 5 bases had no gene match. This chain links TRBV5-1 with TRBJ1-1, with 9 bases that match TRBD1. The TCR comes from a male donor with ankylosing spondylitis or in good health (not recorded which). The sequencing sample was made of blood, either unsorted or a sorted T cell fraction (not recorded which). DNA of the CDR3: TGCGCCAGCAGCCGACAGGGGGAGGGCACTGAAGCTTTCTTT. Translation gives CASSRQGEGTEAFF.